This TCR beta chain emerged from a study of coeliac disease. Overall study results and limits: Control samples showed higher TRB and TRG clonality than intraepithelial and lamina propria samples in active celiac disease. Largely private TRB repertoires meant most sequences were sample-unique.

This CDR3 is built from 15 residues. Trimming cost V 4 bases and J 7 bases; bases outside gene matches: 9. Germline CDR1 reads MGHDK; CDR2 reads SYGVNS. About this clone: Antigen unknown.

The repertoire was sequenced with immunoSEQ multiplex PCR; TCRdb's copy has only in-frame clones and lacks some. The sample lists 3,000 to 4,000 clones, approximately 70% occurring once. This clonotype was obtained from a woman aged 60-75 years with active celiac disease. The sequencing input was intraepithelial lymphocytes from the gut. V is TRBV25-1 and J is TRBJ2-1; the match to TRBD2 covers 8 bases. The CDR3 protein is CASSGSGTRSNEQFF. CDR3 nucleotide sequence: TGTGCCAGCAGTGGATCCGGGACTAGAAGTAATGAGCAGTTCTTC.